This T cell receptor beta chain was sequenced for a study of blood T cell repertoires in COVID-19. Study information: T cells, B-cell-depleted T cells, or PBMCs provided the cDNA or gDNA that served as material.

This CDR3 is built from 16 residues. V lost 1 base, J lost 8 bases, and 4 bases stayed unmatched. Germline CDR1 and CDR2: KGHDR and SFDVKD. Repertoires were generated with immunoSEQ multiplex PCR, while TCRdb's copy carries only in-frame clones and drops some. This table has under 55,000 clones, more than 90% appearing once. This clonotype was sampled from a human donor in a cohort sampled during active COVID-19. The sample comprised peripheral blood. This chain uses TRBV24-1 with TRBJ2-1, with 13 bases matching TRBD2. The CDR3, as DNA: TGTGCCACCAGTGATTTTGGGACTAGCGGGAAGGATGAGCAGTTCTTC. Translating it yields CATSDFGTSGKDEQFF.